Listed below are T cell receptor beta chains from one sample, sequenced in a study of sequential checkpoint blockade in melanoma. Data came from immunoSEQ multiplex PCR; TCRdb stores just in-frame clones and leaves some out. The sample records roughly 6,200 clones, 20% to 25% being singletons. The source material was tumor tissue (inferred from file names), sampled from a patient given nivolumab and ipilimumab in sequence. These receptors all come from a human donor with melanoma. The CDR3 runs from the conserved cysteine through the conserved F or W. D genes are given only for firm matches. For some rows the clone size is stated as once, few or many, or as a class when expanded; others skip it.

d_gene	v_gene	abundance	j_gene	CDR3nt	CDR3aa
.	TRBV4-1	.	TRBJ2-7	TGCGCCAGCAGCCAAGATTCCCGGCCGATCTACGAGCAGTACTTC	CASSQDSRPIYEQYF
.	TRBV10-3	.	TRBJ2-7	TGTGCCATCAGTGAGTCGGTCTCACAGGGTAACTACGAGCAGTACTTC	CAISESVSQGNYEQYF
TRBD1	TRBV29-1	.	TRBJ1-1	TGCAGCGGACAGGGGATGGGCACTGAAGCTTTCTTT	CSGQGMGTEAFF
.	TRBV9	many	TRBJ1-1	TGTGCCAGCAGTGATAATCAGGGTTTGATGTACACTGAAGCTTTCTTT	CASSDNQGLMYTEAFF
.	TRBV14	.	TRBJ2-2	TGTGCCAGCAGCCAAGTACCAGTTTGGGGGCAGGACACCGGGGAGCTGTTTTTT	CASSQVPVWGQDTGELFF
TRBD1	TRBV30	few	TRBJ1-5	TGTGCCTGGAGACGCCGGACAGGGGGCGAAAGGGGATGCAATCAGCCCCAGCATTTT	CAWRRRTGGERGCNQPQHF
.	TRBV6-8	.	TRBJ2-1	TGTGCCAGCAGTTCCCTTTTCCGGTCTTGGGATGAGCAGTTCTTC	CASSSLFRSWDEQFF
.	TRBV27	.	TRBJ2-7	TGTGCCAGCAGTTTAAGGTGGGGGGGCAGATACGAGCAGTACTTC	CASSLRWGGRYEQYF
TRBD1	TRBV12-5	.	TRBJ2-7	TGTGCTAGTGGTCCGGACACGGGACAGCGAAAACAGTACTTC	CASGPDTGQRKQYF
.	TRBV6-8	.	TRBJ2-7	TGTGCCAGCAGTTCCTCGACTCTGGCACTGCTTTACGAGCAGTACTTC	CASSSSTLALLYEQYF
TRBD2	TRBV6-8	many	TRBJ2-5	TGTGCCAGCAGTTACGCCCTAGCGGGGTTGAGAGAGACCCAGTACTTC	CASSYALAGLRETQYF
TRBD1	TRBV9	medium-sized	TRBJ1-2	TGTGCCAGCGACAAAGGACAGGGACGGGGCTACACCTTC	CASDKGQGRGYTF
TRBD1	TRBV16	.	TRBJ2-7	TGTGCCAGCAGCTTAGGGGGCCTAAACGAGCAGTACTTC	CASSLGGLNEQYF
.	TRBV18	.	TRBJ2-2	TGTGCCAGCTCACCAGGGCAGGTGAACACCGGGGAGCTGTTTTTT	CASSPGQVNTGELFF
.	TRBV6-8	few	TRBJ1-5	TGTGCCAGCAGTTACTCTGGGGGGAATCAGCCCCAGCATTTT	CASSYSGGNQPQHF
TRBD2	TRBV11-3	many	TRBJ2-5	TGTGCCAGCAGCTTAGGTTTTAGCGGGGAGACCCAGTACTTC	CASSLGFSGETQYF
.	TRBV28	.	TRBJ2-1	TGTGCCAGCAGTTTAGCGGGACTGAAGTACAATGAGCAGTTCTTC	CASSLAGLKYNEQFF
TRBD1	TRBV28	medium-sized	TRBJ1-1	TGTGCCACCCTCCGGGACAGGGTTACTGAAGCTTTCTTT	CATLRDRVTEAFF
.	TRBV11-3	many	TRBJ2-1	TGTGCCAGCAGAGGTCACGAGCTCGACTCGGGTCTGTTCTTC	CASRGHELDSGLFF
TRBD2	TRBV7-6	few	TRBJ2-2	TGTGCCAGCAGCTTAGCCCAGCGGGGCCTAGAGAACTCGAACACCGGGGAGCTGTTTTTT	CASSLAQRGLENSNTGELFF